Described below is a single T cell receptor (beta chain) sequence and its context. Profiled with immunoSEQ multiplex PCR; TCRdb holds only in-frame clones, not every one. The data contain about 270,000 clones, about 91% of them singletons. V lost 3 bases and J lost 9; bases outside the gene matches: 18. The CDR3 totals 18 residues. The germline gives CDR1 MGHRA, CDR2 YSYEKL. These data belong to a study of blood T cell repertoires in COVID-19. On the study more broadly: Some COVID-19 samples were acute and others convalescent; all came from the United States, Italy and Spain.

The origin of this receptor is a person between 18 and 30 years old with COVID-19, enrolled during active disease. The source material was peripheral blood. The chain has TRBV4-1 and TRBJ2-1; 9 bases align to TRBD2. The CDR3 DNA is TGCGCCAGCAGCCAGAACACTGGGGCAGCGGGAGGACTCCGTGAGCAGTTCTTC. Translation gives CASSQNTGAAGGLREQFF.